Sequencing of this T cell receptor (beta chain) was carried out in a study of cytomegalovirus exposure and HLA in healthy donors. The study, taken as a whole, reports: A later examination showed that TCR association rates differed by HLA locus, with DRB1 most and HLA-C fewest. Later analysis showed most CMV-associated TCR beta chains appearing HLA-restricted.

The V end was cut by 0 bases, the J end by 8 bases, with 10 bases between. The CDR3 is made up of 14 amino acids. Germline CDR1 reads KGHSH; CDR2 reads LQKENI. PCR employed 60 Vbeta and 13 Jbeta primers. Assay used: immunoSEQ multiplex PCR; TCRdb lists only in-frame clones, some missing. The table records more than 110,000 clones, 75% to 85% of them present only once. Concerning this clone itself: Its antigen remains unknown.

Material for sequencing was PBMCs. This chain connects TRBV18 to TRBJ1-4; D remains ambiguous. The source is a female donor in good health and CMV-seronegative. The CDR3 DNA sequence: TGTGCCAGCTCACCACCAACTCCTCCCGAAAAACTGTTTTTT. Its translation is CASSPPTPPEKLFF.